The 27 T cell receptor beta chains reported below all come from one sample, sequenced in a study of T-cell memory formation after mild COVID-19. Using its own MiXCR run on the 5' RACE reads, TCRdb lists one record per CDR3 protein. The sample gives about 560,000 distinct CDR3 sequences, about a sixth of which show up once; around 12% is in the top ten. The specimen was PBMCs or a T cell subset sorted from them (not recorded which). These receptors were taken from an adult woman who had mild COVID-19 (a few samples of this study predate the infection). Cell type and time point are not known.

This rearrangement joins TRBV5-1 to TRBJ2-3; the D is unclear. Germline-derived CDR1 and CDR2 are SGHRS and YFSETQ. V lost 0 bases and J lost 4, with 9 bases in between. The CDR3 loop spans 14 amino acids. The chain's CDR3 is CASSLARAPDTQYF. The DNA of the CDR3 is TGCGCCAGCAGCTTGGCAAGGGCCCCAGATACGCAGTATTTT.

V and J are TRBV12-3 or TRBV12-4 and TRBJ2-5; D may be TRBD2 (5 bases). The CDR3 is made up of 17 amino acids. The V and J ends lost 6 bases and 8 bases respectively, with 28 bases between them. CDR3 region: CASRPQRAGSYRVTQYF. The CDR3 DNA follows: TGTGCCAGCAGACCCCAGAGGGCAGGTTCCTATAGGGTCACCCAGTACTTC.

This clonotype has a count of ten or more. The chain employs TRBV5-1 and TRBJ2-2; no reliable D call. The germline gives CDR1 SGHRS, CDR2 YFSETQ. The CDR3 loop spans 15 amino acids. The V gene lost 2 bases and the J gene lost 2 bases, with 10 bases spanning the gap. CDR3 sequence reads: CASSFQAPNTGELFF. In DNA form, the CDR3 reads TGCGCCAGCAGCTTTCAGGCCCCTAACACCGGGGAGCTGTTTTTT.

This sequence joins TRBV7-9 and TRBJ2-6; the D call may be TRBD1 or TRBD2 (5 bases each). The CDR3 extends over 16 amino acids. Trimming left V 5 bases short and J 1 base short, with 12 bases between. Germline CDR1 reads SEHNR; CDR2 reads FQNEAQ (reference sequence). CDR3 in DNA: TGTGCCAGCAGCCCACCCGGGGCTTCTGGGGCCAACGTCCTGACTTTC. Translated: CASSPPGASGANVLTF.

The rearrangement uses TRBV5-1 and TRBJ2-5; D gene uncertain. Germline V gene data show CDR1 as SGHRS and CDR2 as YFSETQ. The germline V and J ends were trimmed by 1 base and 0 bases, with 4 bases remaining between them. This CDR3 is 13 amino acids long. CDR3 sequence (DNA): TGCGCCAGCAGCTTGCTGTACCAAGAGACCCAGTACTTC. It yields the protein CASSLLYQETQYF.

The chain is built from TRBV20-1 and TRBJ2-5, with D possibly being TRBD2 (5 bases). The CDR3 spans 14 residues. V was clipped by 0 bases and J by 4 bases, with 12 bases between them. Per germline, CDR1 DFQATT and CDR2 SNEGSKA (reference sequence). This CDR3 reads CSARDVQRIETQYF. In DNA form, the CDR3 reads TGCAGTGCTAGAGATGTTCAGCGGATAGAGACCCAGTACTTC.

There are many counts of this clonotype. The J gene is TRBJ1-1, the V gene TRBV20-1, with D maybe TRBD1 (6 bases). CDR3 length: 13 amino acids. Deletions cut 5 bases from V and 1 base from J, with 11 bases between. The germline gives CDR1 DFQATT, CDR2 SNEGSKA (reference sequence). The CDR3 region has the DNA TGCAGTGCTCTACAGGACAGGAACACTGAAGCTTTCTTT. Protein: CSALQDRNTEAFF.

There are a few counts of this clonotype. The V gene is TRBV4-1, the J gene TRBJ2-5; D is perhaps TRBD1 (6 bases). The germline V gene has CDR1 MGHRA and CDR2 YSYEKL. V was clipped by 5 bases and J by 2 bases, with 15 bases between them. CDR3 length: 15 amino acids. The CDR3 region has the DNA TGCGCCAGCAGCTCCGGACAGTTAGGTCAAGAGACCCAGTACTTC. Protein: CASSSGQLGQETQYF.

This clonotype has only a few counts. CDR3 sequence (DNA): TGCAGTGCTGGGAACCGGGACGGGGCCACAGATACGCAGTATTTT. Translation gives CSAGNRDGATDTQYF. The chain has TRBV20-1 and TRBJ2-3; D might be TRBD1 or TRBD2, each matching 5 bases. The CDR3 is 15 residues long. CDR1 DFQATT and CDR2 SNEGSKA come from the germline V gene (reference sequence). Deletions cut 5 bases from V and 2 bases from J, with 17 bases between.

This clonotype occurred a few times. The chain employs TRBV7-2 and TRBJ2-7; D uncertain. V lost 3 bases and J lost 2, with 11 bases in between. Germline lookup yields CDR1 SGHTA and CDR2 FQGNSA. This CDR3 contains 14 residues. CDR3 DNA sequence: TGTGCCAGCAGCTTTTGGCCCACCGCCTACGAGCAGTACTTC. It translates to CASSFWPTAYEQYF. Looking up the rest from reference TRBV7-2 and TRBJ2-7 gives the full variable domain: GAGVSQSPSNKVTEKGKDVELRCDPISGHTALYWYRQSLGQGLEFLIYFQGNSAPDKSGLPSDRFSAERTGGSVSTLTIQRTQQEDSAVYLCASSFWPTAYEQYFGPGTRLTVT.

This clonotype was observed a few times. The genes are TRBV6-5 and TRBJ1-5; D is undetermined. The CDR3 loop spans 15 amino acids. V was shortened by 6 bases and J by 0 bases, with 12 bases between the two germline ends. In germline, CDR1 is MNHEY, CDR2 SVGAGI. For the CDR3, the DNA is TGTGCCAGCAGCCTTTCGACCTATAGCAATCAGCCCCAGCATTTT. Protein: CASSLSTYSNQPQHF.

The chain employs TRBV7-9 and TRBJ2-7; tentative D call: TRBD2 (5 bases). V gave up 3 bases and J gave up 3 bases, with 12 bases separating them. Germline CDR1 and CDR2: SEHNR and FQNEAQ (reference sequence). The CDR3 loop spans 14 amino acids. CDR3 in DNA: TGTGCCAGCAGCTTTTCCGAGGCGGGCTACGAGCAGTACTTC. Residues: CASSFSEAGYEQYF.

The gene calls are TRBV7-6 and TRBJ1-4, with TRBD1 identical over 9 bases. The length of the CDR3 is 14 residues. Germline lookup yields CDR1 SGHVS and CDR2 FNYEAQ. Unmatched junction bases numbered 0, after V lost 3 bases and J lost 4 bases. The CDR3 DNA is TGTGCCAGCAGCTTGGACAGGGGTAATGAAAAACTGTTTTTT. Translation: CASSLDRGNEKLFF.

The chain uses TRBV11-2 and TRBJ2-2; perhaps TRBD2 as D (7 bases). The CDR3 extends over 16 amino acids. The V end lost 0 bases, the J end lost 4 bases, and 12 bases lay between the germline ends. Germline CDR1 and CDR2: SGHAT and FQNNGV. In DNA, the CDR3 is TGTGCCAGCAGCTTAGATGGGGGGGCGGCCACCGGGGAGCTGTTTTTT. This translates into CASSLDGGAATGELFF.

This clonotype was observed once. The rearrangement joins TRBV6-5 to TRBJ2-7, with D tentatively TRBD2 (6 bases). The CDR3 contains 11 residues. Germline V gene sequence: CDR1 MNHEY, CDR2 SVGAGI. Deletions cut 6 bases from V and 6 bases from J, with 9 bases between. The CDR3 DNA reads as TGTGCCAGCAGCACTAGCTCCGAGCAGTACTTC. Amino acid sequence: CASSTSSEQYF.

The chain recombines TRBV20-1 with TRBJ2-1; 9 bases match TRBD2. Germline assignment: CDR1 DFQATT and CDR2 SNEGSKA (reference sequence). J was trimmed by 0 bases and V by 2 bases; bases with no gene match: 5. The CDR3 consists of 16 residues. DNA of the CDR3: TGCAGTGCTAGATCTAGCGGGAAGAGCTCCTACAATGAGCAGTTCTTC. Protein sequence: CSARSSGKSSYNEQFF.

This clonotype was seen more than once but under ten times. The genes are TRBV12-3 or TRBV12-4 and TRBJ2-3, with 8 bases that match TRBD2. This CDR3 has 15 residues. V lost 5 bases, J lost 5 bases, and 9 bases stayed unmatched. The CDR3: CASSAIALAGDTQYF. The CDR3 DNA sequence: TGTGCCAGCAGTGCCATCGCCCTAGCGGGAGATACGCAGTATTTT.

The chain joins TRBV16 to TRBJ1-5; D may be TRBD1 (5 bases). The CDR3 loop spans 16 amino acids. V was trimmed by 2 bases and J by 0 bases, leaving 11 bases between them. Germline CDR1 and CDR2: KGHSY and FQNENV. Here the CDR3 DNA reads TGTGCCAGCAGCCAAGGGGCTGGAAGTAGCAATCAGCCCCAGCATTTT. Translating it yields CASSQGAGSSNQPQHF.

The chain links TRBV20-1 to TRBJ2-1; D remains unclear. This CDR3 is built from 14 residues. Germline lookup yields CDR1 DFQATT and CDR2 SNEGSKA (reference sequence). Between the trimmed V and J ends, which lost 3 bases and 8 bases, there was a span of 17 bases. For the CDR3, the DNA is TGCAGTGCTAGTCGTCCCCCGAGTAAGGATGAGCAGTTCTTC. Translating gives CSASRPPSKDEQFF.

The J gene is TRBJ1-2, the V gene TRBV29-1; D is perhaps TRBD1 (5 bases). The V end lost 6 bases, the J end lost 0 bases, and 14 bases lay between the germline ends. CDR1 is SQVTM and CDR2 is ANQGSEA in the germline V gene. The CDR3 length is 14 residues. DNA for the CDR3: TGCAGCGTCGCCGCGGGGGGAGCTAACTATGGCTACACCTTC. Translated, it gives CSVAAGGANYGYTF.

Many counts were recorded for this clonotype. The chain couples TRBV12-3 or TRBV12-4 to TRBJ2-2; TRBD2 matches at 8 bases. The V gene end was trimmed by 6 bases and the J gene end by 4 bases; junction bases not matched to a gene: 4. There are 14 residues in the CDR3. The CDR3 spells CASRPTSVTGELFF. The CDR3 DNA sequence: TGTGCCAGCAGACCGACTAGCGTCACCGGGGAGCTGTTTTTT.

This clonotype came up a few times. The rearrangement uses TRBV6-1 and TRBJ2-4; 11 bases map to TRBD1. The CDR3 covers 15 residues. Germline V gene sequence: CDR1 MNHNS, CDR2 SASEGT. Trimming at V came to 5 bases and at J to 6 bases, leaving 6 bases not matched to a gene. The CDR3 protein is CASSRTGGGGNIQYF. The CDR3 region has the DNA TGTGCCAGCAGTCGGACAGGGGGCGGTGGAAACATTCAGTACTTC.

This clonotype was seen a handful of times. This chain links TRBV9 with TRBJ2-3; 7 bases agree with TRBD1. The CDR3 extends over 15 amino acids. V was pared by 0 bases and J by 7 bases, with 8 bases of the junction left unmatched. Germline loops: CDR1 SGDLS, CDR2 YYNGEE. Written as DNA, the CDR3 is TGTGCCAGCAGCGTAGGACAGGGCGTCCGGAATACGCAGTATTTT. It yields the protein CASSVGQGVRNTQYF.

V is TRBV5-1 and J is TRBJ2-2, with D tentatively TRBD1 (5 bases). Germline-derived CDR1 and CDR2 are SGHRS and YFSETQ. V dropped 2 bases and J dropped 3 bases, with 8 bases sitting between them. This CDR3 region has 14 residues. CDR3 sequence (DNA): TGCGCCAGCAGCTTTATAGGGGACACCGGGGAGCTGTTTTTT. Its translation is CASSFIGDTGELFF.

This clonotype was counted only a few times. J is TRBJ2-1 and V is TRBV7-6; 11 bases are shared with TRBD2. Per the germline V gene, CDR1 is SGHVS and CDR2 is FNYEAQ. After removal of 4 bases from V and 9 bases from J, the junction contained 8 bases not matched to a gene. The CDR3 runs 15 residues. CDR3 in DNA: TGTGCCAGCAGCTCGACTAGCGGGATAGGAAGTGAGCAGTTCTTC. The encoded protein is CASSSTSGIGSEQFF.

This chain's CDR3 is CASSAADGDQETQYF. The DNA for the CDR3 is TGTGCCAGCAGCGCGGCGGATGGCGACCAAGAGACCCAGTACTTC. The chain links TRBV12-3 or TRBV12-4 to TRBJ2-5, with D hard to call. The CDR3 has 15 residues. V dropped 6 bases and J dropped 0 bases, with 14 bases sitting between them.

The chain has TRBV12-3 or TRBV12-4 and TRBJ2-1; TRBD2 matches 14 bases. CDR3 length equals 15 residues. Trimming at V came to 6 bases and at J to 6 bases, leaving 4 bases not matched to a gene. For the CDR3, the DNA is TGTGCCAGCAGACTCGGGACTAGCGGGGGCAATGAGCAGTTCTTC. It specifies CASRLGTSGGNEQFF.